The 4 T cell receptor beta chains presented below share a single source sample, sequenced in a study of cytomegalovirus exposure and HLA in healthy donors. The PCR employed 60 Vbeta primers together with 13 Jbeta primers. Repertoires were generated with immunoSEQ multiplex PCR, while TCRdb's copy carries only in-frame clones and drops some. The data show some 170,000 clones, 65% to 80% seen once. Sequencing used PBMCs. The source is a man aged 35-49 years in good health and CMV-seronegative.

The chain uses TRBV27 and TRBJ2-7; 9 nucleotides agree with TRBD1. The V segment lost 6 bases and the J segment 4 bases; nucleotides outside the gene matches: 1. There are 12 residues in the CDR3. The germline V gene has CDR1 MNHEY and CDR2 SMNVEV (reference sequence). The CDR3 protein is CASRTGGYEQYF. CDR3 in DNA: TGTGCCAGCAGGACAGGGGGATACGAGCAGTACTTC.

The V call is TRBV2, the J call TRBJ2-7; the D gene is possibly TRBD2 (6 bases). Germline loops: CDR1 SNHLY, CDR2 FYNNEI. This CDR3 is 13 amino acids long. V was trimmed by 5 bases and J by 6 bases, leaving 14 bases between them. The CDR3 DNA sequence: TGTGCCAGCAGTAACACTAGGAGGGGCGAGCAGTACTTC. It translates to CASSNTRRGEQYF.

This chain uses TRBV1 with TRBJ2-1; the D call of TRBD2 is as the table states it, not checked on the DNA. TRBV1 is noted as a pseudogene. The CDR3 has 20 amino acids. The chain's CDR3 is CTSSPDKTSGSRSSYNEQFF. The DNA for the CDR3 is TGCACCAGCAGCCCAGACAAGACTAGCGGGAGTCGGAGCTCCTACAATGAGCAGTTCTTC.

V gene TRBV30 combines with J gene TRBJ2-6, with 8 bases matching TRBD1. The CDR3 is 17 amino acids. V lost 3 bases to trimming and J lost 0 bases; unmatched junction nucleotides: 7. CDR1 is GTSNPN, CDR2 SVGIG, per germline (reference sequence). The chain's CDR3 is CAWRRTGPSSGANVLTF. In nucleotides, the CDR3 is TGTGCCTGGAGAAGGACAGGGCCCAGCTCTGGGGCCAACGTCCTGACTTTC.